The clone carrying this T cell receptor (beta chain) showed up just a few times. Trimming left V 9 bases short and J 4 bases short, with 18 bases between. The CDR3 consists of 14 residues. Per the germline V gene, CDR1 is LNHDA and CDR2 is SQIVND (reference sequence). Amplified TCR beta CDR3 regions came from RNA transcripts. An initial round of RT-PCR targeting the TCR CDR3 relied on the HTBI primer set. A single record per CDR3 protein comes from TCRdb applying MiXCR to the multiplex PCR reads. The sample has about 710,000 distinct CDR3 sequences; around 15% are singletons. This entry comes from a study of T cells in Graves' hyperthyroidism and ophthalmopathy. Stable Graves' hyperthyroidism denoted no ophthalmopathy progression over 18 months.

The source of this sequence is a man aged 18-30 years with Graves' hyperthyroidism. The chain carries TRBV19 and TRBJ2-5; either TRBD1 or TRBD2 may fit D (5 bases each). Sequenced: blood. This chain's CDR3 is CASSTFGTLETQYF. The DNA for the CDR3 is TGTGCCAGCTCTACGTTTGGGACGCTAGAGACCCAGTACTTC.